Each of the 30 T cell receptor beta chains below was sequenced from the same sample in a study of OX40 agonist ivuxolimab in advanced cancers. Clones were read by immunoSEQ multiplex PCR, and TCRdb kept only the in-frame ones, dropping some. The sample lists about 86,000 clones, about 89% seen once, with roughly 8.9% in the top ten. The specimen comprised CD4+ or CD8+ T cells sorted from blood, sampled in a trial of the OX40 agonist ivuxolimab. Receptor source: an adult with an advanced solid tumor such as melanoma, head and neck, liver or kidney cancer.

The V call is TRBV5-4, the J call TRBJ1-1; TRBD1 is a possible D gene (5 bases). CDR3 length: 12 residues. The germline V gene encodes CDR1 SGHNT and CDR2 YYREEE (reference sequence). V was trimmed by 4 bases and J by 5 bases, leaving 9 bases between them. The CDR3 reads CASSGGLTEAFF. In DNA, the CDR3 is TGTGCCAGCAGCGGGGGGTTGACTGAAGCTTTCTTT.

This clone occurred a few times. The chain links TRBV5-4 to TRBJ2-1; maybe TRBD1 (5 bases). The V gene lost 1 base and the J gene lost 3 bases, with 14 bases spanning the gap. Per germline, CDR1 SGHNT and CDR2 YYREEE (reference sequence). This CDR3 contains 16 residues. CDR3 in amino acids: CASSLTGHDFYNEQFF. The CDR3, as DNA: TGTGCCAGCAGCTTGACCGGACATGACTTCTACAATGAGCAGTTCTTC.

This clone was observed a single time. This chain links TRBV19 with TRBJ2-3; D is possibly TRBD2 (5 bases). Trimming removed 7 bases at V and 5 bases at J, with 10 bases between. This CDR3 spans 12 amino acids. CDR1 is LNHDA and CDR2 is SQIVND in the germline V gene (reference sequence). The CDR3 DNA sequence: TGTGCCAGTATTTCCGGAGGAGATACGCAGTATTTT. It yields the protein CASISGGDTQYF.

The genes are TRBV2 and TRBJ1-5, with D tentatively TRBD1 (6 bases). V was cut by 6 bases and J by 9 bases, with 9 bases left in between. This CDR3 is built from 11 residues. CDR1 is SNHLY and CDR2 is FYNNEI in the germline V gene. CDR3 in amino acids: CASRGGAPQHF. The CDR3 DNA reads as TGTGCCAGCAGGGGGGGCGCGCCCCAGCATTTT.

The chain couples TRBV5-5 to TRBJ2-5; D gene unclear. This CDR3 has 13 residues. The germline V and J ends were trimmed by 4 bases and 1 base, with 8 bases remaining between them. Germline V lookup: CDR1 SGHKS, CDR2 YYEKEE (reference sequence). The DNA for the CDR3 is TGTGCCAGCAGCGAACACCTCCAAGAGACCCAGTACTTC. Translating gives CASSEHLQETQYF.

The genes are TRBV6-6 and TRBJ1-1; possibly TRBD1 for D (6 bases). The CDR3 consists of 14 residues. Germline V gives CDR1 MNHNY, CDR2 SVGAGI (reference sequence). The V end was cut by 7 bases, the J end by 0 bases, with 12 bases between. The CDR3 DNA follows: TGTGCCAGCACCAGAGGGGGGGTGAACACTGAAGCTTTCTTT. Translating gives CASTRGGVNTEAFF.

CDR3 DNA sequence: TGTGCCAGCAGCGCGCTCCAAGGCTACTACGAGCAGTACTTC. This codes for CASSALQGYYEQYF. The chain uses TRBV7-8 and TRBJ2-7; D gene uncertain. Germline assignment: CDR1 SGHVS and CDR2 FQNEAQ. This CDR3 has 14 amino acids. V was pared by 5 bases and J by 3 bases, with 14 bases between.

This clone appeared a few times. The chain uses TRBV7-9 and TRBJ2-1; 13 bases map to TRBD2. The trim removed 2 bases at V and 7 bases at J, leaving 8 bases unmatched. Germline V gives CDR1 SEHNR, CDR2 FQNEAQ (reference sequence). The CDR3 spans 17 residues. The CDR3 spells CASSLSPTSGRQNEQFF. The CDR3 DNA sequence: TGTGCCAGCAGCTTAAGCCCGACTAGCGGGAGGCAGAATGAGCAGTTCTTC.

This clone was found once. The chain has TRBV21-1 and TRBJ2-7; TRBD2, the D gene given by the table, was not confirmed from the DNA. TRBV21-1 is tagged as a pseudogene. This CDR3 spans 14 amino acids. The CDR3 is CASSKGSVRYEQYF. The DNA for the CDR3 is TGTGCCAGCAGCAAAGGTTCTGTCCGGTACGAGCAGTACTTC.

V is TRBV27 and J is TRBJ2-1; D ambiguous. V shed 5 bases and J shed 7 bases, with 9 bases lying between them. Germline loops: CDR1 MNHEY, CDR2 SMNVEV (reference sequence). The CDR3 is 12 residues long. The chain's CDR3 is CASSLTGNEQFF. The CDR3 coding sequence is TGTGCCAGCAGTCTAACTGGTAATGAGCAGTTCTTC.

V is TRBV29-1 and J is TRBJ2-3, with 12 positions matching TRBD2. Per the germline V gene, CDR1 is SQVTM and CDR2 is ANQGSEA. V was pared by 6 bases and J by 0 bases, with 4 bases of the junction left unmatched. The CDR3 consists of 15 residues. CDR3 region: CSVSGTSGSTDTQYF. CDR3 in DNA: TGCAGCGTCTCCGGGACTAGCGGGAGCACAGATACGCAGTATTTT.

CDR3 nucleotides: TGTGCCAGCAGCTTAGGGACTAGCGGGAGTAATTACGAGCAGTACTTC. As protein: CASSLGTSGSNYEQYF. This rearrangement joins TRBV13 to TRBJ2-7, with 12 bases matching TRBD2. Germline V gives CDR1 PRHDT, CDR2 FYEKMQ (reference sequence). The J segment lost 4 bases and the V segment lost 0 bases, leaving 4 bases of the junction unmatched. This CDR3 spans 16 amino acids.

The V and J genes are TRBV10-2 and TRBJ1-4; D is ambiguous. V was shortened by 2 bases and J by 8 bases, with 12 bases between the two germline ends. From germline, CDR1 is WSHSY and CDR2 SAAADI. This CDR3 has 14 residues. CDR3 nucleotide sequence: TGCGCCAGCAGTGAGAGGGAGGAGAGAGAAAAACTGTTTTTT. Amino acids: CASSEREEREKLFF.

The chain employs TRBV6-6 and TRBJ1-4; D is ambiguous. The CDR3 consists of 15 residues. Germline assignment: CDR1 MNHNY and CDR2 SVGAGI (reference sequence). The V end lost 5 bases, the J end lost 3 bases, and 13 bases lay between the germline ends. CDR3 nucleotides: TGTGCCAGCAGTCCGATAACCAGTTCTAATGAAAAACTGTTTTTT. Translated: CASSPITSSNEKLFF.

The chain combines TRBV2 with TRBJ2-3; possible D gene TRBD2, 6 bases. CDR1 and CDR2 from the germline V gene are SNHLY and FYNNEI. The V and J ends lost 1 base and 1 base respectively, with 15 bases between them. The CDR3 is 17 residues long. CDR3 bases: TGTGCCAGCAGTGAAGTGGGGGGAATACTCGGCACAGATACGCAGTATTTT. This codes for CASSEVGGILGTDTQYF.

This chain joins TRBV5-8 and TRBJ2-1; the D gene is possibly TRBD1 (6 bases). V lost 1 base and J 6 bases, leaving 14 bases between the germline ends. The CDR3 has 15 amino acids. Germline values: CDR1 SGHTS, CDR2 YDEGEE. The CDR3 loop reads CASSLPRGPSNEQFF. The CDR3 DNA reads TGTGCCAGCAGCTTGCCCAGGGGACCCTCCAATGAGCAGTTCTTC.

CDR3 protein: CASSPTSLARSATQYF. In DNA form, the CDR3 reads TGTGCCAGCAGCCCGACCTCCCTAGCCAGGTCGGCTACGCAGTATTTT. The V gene is TRBV7-9, the J gene TRBJ2-3, with D possibly TRBD2 on 5 matching bases. Germline V gene data show CDR1 as SEHNR and CDR2 as FQNEAQ (reference sequence). V was cut by 5 bases and J by 8 bases, with 23 bases left in between. The CDR3 runs to 16 residues. The full variable domain, in which reference TRBV7-9 and TRBJ2-3 provide the parts outside the CDR3, is DTGVSQNPRHKITKRGQNVTFRCDPISEHNRLYWYRQTLGQGPEFLTYFQNEAQLEKSRLLSDRFSAERPKGSFSTLEIQRTEQGDSAMYLCASSPTSLARSATQYFGPGTRLTVL.

The chain recombines TRBV6-1 with TRBJ2-7; the D gene is possibly TRBD2 (6 bases). The germline CDR1 and CDR2 sequences are MNHNS and SASEGT. The CDR3 covers 14 residues. Trimming removed 1 base from V and 4 bases from J, with 11 bases in between. Here the CDR3 reads CASSEVWLAYEQYF. In nucleotides, the CDR3 is TGTGCCAGCAGTGAAGTGTGGCTAGCGTACGAGCAGTACTTC.

The CDR3 loop reads CASSYSQREQYF. CDR3 nucleotides: TGTGCCAGCAGTTACTCCCAGCGAGAGCAGTACTTC. V is TRBV6-5 and J is TRBJ2-7; D unresolved. Germline lookup yields CDR1 MNHEY and CDR2 SVGAGI. This CDR3 is 12 amino acids long. V was trimmed by 0 bases and J by 7 bases, leaving 7 bases between them.

The chain recombines TRBV5-6 with TRBJ2-1; 9 nucleotides align to TRBD2. Germline trimming cut 1 base from V and 7 bases from J; bases unmatched to any gene: 3. Per germline, CDR1 SGHDT and CDR2 YYEEEE. The CDR3 loop spans 14 amino acids. The CDR3 loop reads CASSLSTSGNEQFF. Written as DNA, the CDR3 is TGTGCCAGCAGCTTGTCGACTAGCGGTAATGAGCAGTTCTTC.

This rearrangement joins TRBV7-2 to TRBJ2-1; D remains ambiguous. Trimming left V 6 bases short and J 0 bases short, with 12 bases between. The germline V gene encodes CDR1 SGHTA and CDR2 FQGNSA. The CDR3 contains 15 residues. The CDR3 sequence: CASRINRNSYNEQFF. In DNA, the CDR3 is TGTGCCAGCAGGATAAATAGGAACTCCTACAATGAGCAGTTCTTC. The whole variable domain, filled in from reference TRBV7-2 and TRBJ2-1, reads GAGVSQSPSNKVTEKGKDVELRCDPISGHTALYWYRQSLGQGLEFLIYFQGNSAPDKSGLPSDRFSAERTGGSVSTLTIQRTQQEDSAVYLCASRINRNSYNEQFFGPGTRLTVL.

Only one count was recorded for this clone. This rearrangement joins TRBV5-1 to TRBJ2-3; D possibly matches TRBD1 or TRBD2 (5 bases each). The CDR3 totals 15 residues. The V end lost 0 bases, the J end lost 2 bases, and 10 bases lay between the germline ends. Germline assignment: CDR1 SGHRS and CDR2 YFSETQ. For the CDR3, the DNA is TGCGCCAGCAGCTTGGCGGGGACCATCACAGATACGCAGTATTTT. Protein: CASSLAGTITDTQYF. The variable domain in full, with the rest retrieved from reference TRBV5-1 and TRBJ2-3, is KAGVTQTPRYLIKTRGQQVTLSCSPISGHRSVSWYQQTPGQGLQFLFEYFSETQRNKGNFPGRFSGRQFSNSRSEMNVSTLELGDSALYLCASSLAGTITDTQYFGPGTRLTVL.

The chain recombines TRBV19 with TRBJ2-2; D call uncertain. V was shortened by 5 bases and J by 2 bases, with 15 bases between the two germline ends. The CDR3 loop spans 16 amino acids. Germline CDR1 is LNHDA and CDR2 is SQIVND (reference sequence). The CDR3 region is CASSPSPGDNTGELFF. DNA for the CDR3: TGTGCCAGTAGTCCCTCACCCGGAGACAACACCGGGGAGCTGTTTTTT.

This sequence joins TRBV10-3 and TRBJ1-2; D gene ambiguous. Germline-derived CDR1 and CDR2 are ENHRY and SYGVKD. The V end lost 0 bases, the J end lost 2 bases, and 19 bases lay between the germline ends. The CDR3 consists of 18 residues. CDR3 in amino acids: CAISESIILARRNYGYTF. The CDR3 nucleotides read TGTGCCATCAGTGAGTCGATTATCCTAGCTCGGAGGAACTATGGCTACACCTTC.

V and J are TRBV30 and TRBJ1-5; 7 bases are shared with TRBD1. This CDR3 is 14 amino acids long. Germline V gene data show CDR1 as GTSNPN and CDR2 as SVGIG (reference sequence). V dropped 7 bases and J dropped 7; count of bases not matched to a gene: 13. CDR3 residues: CASKIRDSQQPQHF. Here the CDR3 DNA reads TGTGCCTCGAAGATCCGGGACAGCCAACAGCCCCAGCATTTT.

V is TRBV5-6 and J is TRBJ2-5; 7 nucleotides match TRBD2. This CDR3 contains 15 residues. The germline V gene encodes CDR1 SGHDT and CDR2 YYEEEE. V lost 1 base to trimming and J lost 1 base; unmatched junction nucleotides: 4. The CDR3 DNA is TGTGCCAGCAGCTTGATAACTAGCGTCCAAGAGACCCAGTACTTC. Translating it yields CASSLITSVQETQYF.

The chain employs TRBV7-8 and TRBJ2-2; no firm D call. CDR1 and CDR2 from the germline V gene are SGHVS and FQNEAQ. Trimming took 2 bases from V and 3 from J, leaving 13 bases between them. The length of the CDR3 is 16 residues. CDR3 in DNA: TGTGCCAGCAGCTTAAACCCAAGGGTGGACACCGGGGAGCTGTTTTTT. Protein product: CASSLNPRVDTGELFF.

The genes are TRBV30 and TRBJ2-3; the D gene is possibly TRBD2 (5 bases). Per the germline V gene, CDR1 is GTSNPN and CDR2 is SVGIG (reference sequence). This CDR3 spans 15 amino acids. V was cut by 0 bases and J by 0 bases, with 10 bases left in between. The CDR3, as DNA: TGTGCCTGGAGTGTGGAGGAATCTAGCACAGATACGCAGTATTTT. This gives the protein CAWSVEESSTDTQYF.

This rearrangement joins TRBV11-3 to TRBJ2-1; a weak D match, TRBD1 (5 bases). Germline CDR1 and CDR2: SGHNT and YENEEA. V was trimmed by 1 base and J by 6 bases, leaving 13 bases between them. CDR3 length: 15 residues. The CDR3 sequence: CASSLVLGPPNEQFF. CDR3 nucleotide sequence: TGTGCCAGCAGCTTAGTTCTGGGGCCCCCCAATGAGCAGTTCTTC.

The CDR3 sequence: CASSSGLQETQYF. The CDR3 DNA reads as TGTGCCAGCAGCTCTGGGCTTCAAGAGACCCAGTACTTC. This sequence joins TRBV7-3 and TRBJ2-5; no firm D call. The germline gives CDR1 SGHTA, CDR2 FQGTGA. The CDR3 totals 13 residues. Trimming left V 4 bases short and J 2 bases short, with 8 bases between.